The 19 T cell receptor beta chains below come from one sample, sequenced in a study of CD8 T cells in Susac syndrome. RNA in amounts of roughly 0.45 to 1 ug was reverse transcribed with random hexamers. TCRdb ran MiXCR on the immunoSEQ multiplex PCR reads and lists one entry per CDR3 protein. The table has approximately 120,000 distinct CDR3 sequences, 92% seen once. The source material was CD8+ T cells from PBMCs. These receptors were obtained from a human donor in good health.

V and J are TRBV7-2 and TRBJ2-7; no clear D. The V end was cut by 5 bases, the J end by 4 bases, with 12 bases between. The germline gives CDR1 SGHTA, CDR2 FQGNSA. The CDR3 is 13 residues long. The CDR3: CASSPRTAYEQYF. The CDR3 DNA reads as TGTGCCAGCAGCCCCAGAACGGCTTACGAGCAGTACTTC.

J is TRBJ2-2 and V is TRBV25-1; 7 nucleotides agree with TRBD1. The length of the CDR3 is 17 residues. Germline loops: CDR1 MGHDK, CDR2 SYGVNS. The ends lost 2 bases at V and 0 bases at J; junction bases unmatched: 6. CDR3 nucleotides: TGTGCCAGCAGTGAAGAGGGGGCTATGGCGAACACCGGGGAGCTGTTTTTT. Translating gives CASSEEGAMANTGELFF.

V and J are TRBV5-4 and TRBJ2-2; TRBD2 might be the D (5 bases). CDR1 SGHNT and CDR2 YYREEE come from the germline V gene (reference sequence). The V end was cut by 0 bases, the J end by 5 bases, with 14 bases between. The CDR3 is made up of 16 amino acids. This CDR3 reads CASSLGVRRGTGELFF. DNA for the CDR3: TGTGCCAGCAGCTTGGGCGTCAGGAGAGGGACCGGGGAGCTGTTTTTT.

The chain uses TRBV4-2 and TRBJ2-7; 11 bases fit TRBD2. The V gene's germline CDR1 is LGHNA and CDR2 YNFKEQ. V trimming: 3 bases; J trimming: 3 bases; junction bases outside the gene matches: 1. The CDR3 loop spans 14 amino acids. The CDR3 loop reads CASSQGLADYEQYF. CDR3 in DNA: TGTGCCAGCAGCCAGGGACTAGCGGACTACGAGCAGTACTTC.

The chain is built from TRBV6-2 or TRBV6-3 and TRBJ2-7; 7 nucleotides agree with TRBD1. V lost 6 bases, J lost 3 bases, and 5 bases stayed unmatched. This CDR3 is 13 amino acids long. Germline loops: CDR1 MNHEY, CDR2 SVGEGT. In nucleotides, the CDR3 is TGTGCCAGCAGCCAGACAGGGATCTACGAGCAGTACTTC. Its translation is CASSQTGIYEQYF.

This sequence joins TRBV2 and TRBJ2-7; perhaps TRBD2 as D (5 bases). Trimming removed 5 bases at V and 2 bases at J, with 16 bases between. The CDR3 extends over 15 amino acids. Germline CDR1 SNHLY, CDR2 FYNNEI. Here the CDR3 reads CASSTRTGGPYEQYF. The DNA of the CDR3 is TGTGCCAGCAGTACCCGGACTGGAGGCCCCTACGAGCAGTACTTC.

The gene calls are TRBV20-1 and TRBJ2-1, with 9 bases lining up with TRBD2. From germline, CDR1 is DFQATT and CDR2 SNEGSKA (reference sequence). The trim removed 4 bases at V and 5 bases at J, leaving 12 bases unmatched. The CDR3 consists of 16 residues. The CDR3 region has the DNA TGCAGTGCTAAGGACAGCATAGCGGGAGTCAACAATGAGCAGTTCTTC. It translates to CSAKDSIAGVNNEQFF.

This rearrangement joins TRBV4-3 to TRBJ2-3, with D perhaps matching TRBD1 (6 bases). Trimming stripped 2 bases from V and 7 bases from J, with 16 bases between. This CDR3 is built from 15 residues. Germline CDR1 is LGHNA and CDR2 is YSLEER. The CDR3 bases are TGCGCCAGCAGCCAATTACAGGGTCCCGAGAATACGCAGTATTTT. Protein product: CASSQLQGPENTQYF.

CDR3 in DNA: TGTGCCAGCAATTCAGGGTGGGCTGGCTACACCTTC. Amino acid sequence: CASNSGWAGYTF. J is TRBJ1-2 and V is TRBV2; possibly TRBD1 for D (5 bases). This CDR3 is built from 12 residues. Trimming removed 7 bases at V and 7 bases at J, with 13 bases between. Germline CDR1 reads SNHLY; CDR2 reads FYNNEI.

The table lists this clonotype with a count of one. Here the CDR3 reads CASSQGTGRSGANVLTF. Written as DNA, the CDR3 is TGTGCCAGCAGCCAAGGGACAGGGCGCTCTGGGGCCAACGTCCTGACTTTC. The V and J genes are TRBV16 and TRBJ2-6; 9 nucleotides agree with TRBD1. Per germline, CDR1 KGHSY and CDR2 FQNENV. V trimming: 2 bases; J trimming: 0 bases; junction bases outside the gene matches: 2. There are 17 residues in the CDR3. The whole variable domain, remainder taken from reference TRBV16 and TRBJ2-6, is GEEVAQTPKHLVRGEGQKAKLYCAPIKGHSYVFWYQQVLKNEFKFLISFQNENVFDETGMPKERFSAKCLPNSPCSLEIQATKLEDSAVYFCASSQGTGRSGANVLTFGAGSRLTVL.

Written as DNA, the CDR3 is TGTGCCAGCAGCTTCCACCATGAAGCTTTCTTT. The encoded protein is CASSFHHEAFF. The chain is built from TRBV11-1 and TRBJ1-1; unclear D gene. Trimming pared 3 bases from V and 7 bases from J, leaving 6 bases between. The CDR3 length is 11 residues. The germline CDR1 and CDR2 sequences are SGHAT and FQDESV (reference sequence).

The V call is TRBV29-1, the J call TRBJ2-5; the D is unclear. This CDR3 has 12 residues. Germline V gene sequence: CDR1 SQVTM, CDR2 ANQGSEA. The V gene lost 4 bases and the J gene lost 5 bases, with 11 bases spanning the gap. The CDR3 here is CSVAGTKETQYF. In nucleotides, the CDR3 is TGCAGCGTTGCGGGCACGAAGGAGACCCAGTACTTC.

The V gene is TRBV21-1, the J gene TRBJ1-2; TRBD1, the table's D call, lacks a check against the DNA. TRBV21-1 corresponds to a pseudogene. The CDR3 runs to 16 residues. The CDR3 region is CASSKAGPGTRDGYTF. The CDR3 region has the DNA TGTGCCAGCAGCAAAGCCGGGCCGGGGACACGGGATGGCTACACCTTC.

The V and J genes are TRBV27 and TRBJ2-5, with D perhaps matching TRBD1 (5 bases). From germline, CDR1 is MNHEY and CDR2 SMNVEV (reference sequence). Trimming left V 5 bases short and J 5 bases short, with 15 bases between. There are 14 residues in the CDR3. CDR3 sequence: CASSDQGYLETQYF. CDR3 DNA: TGTGCCAGCAGTGACCAGGGCTACCTCGAGACCCAGTACTTC.

V usage is TRBV6-2 or TRBV6-3 and J usage is TRBJ2-2; D remains unclear. Germline V gene data show CDR1 as MNHEY and CDR2 as SVGEGT. The CDR3 extends over 14 amino acids. V shed 6 bases and J shed 3 bases, with 11 bases lying between them. The DNA for the CDR3 is TGTGCCAGCAGGATGACACTCGACACCGGGGAGCTGTTTTTT. Translation: CASRMTLDTGELFF.

The chain joins TRBV3-1 to TRBJ2-7; D gene ambiguous. The germline CDR1 and CDR2 sequences are LGHDT and YNNKEL (reference sequence). Between the trimmed V and J ends, which lost 1 base and 4 bases, there was a span of 11 bases. This CDR3 region has 14 residues. The CDR3 loop is CASSQVGHQYEQYF. DNA for the CDR3: TGTGCCAGCAGCCAAGTAGGCCACCAGTACGAGCAGTACTTC.

The rearrangement joins TRBV30 to TRBJ2-7; tentatively, D is TRBD1 (5 bases). The CDR3 has 13 amino acids. Per germline, CDR1 GTSNPN and CDR2 SVGIG (reference sequence). The V end was cut by 2 bases, the J end by 1 base, with 9 bases between. The CDR3 nucleotides are TGTGCCTGGAGTAGGGGCAGGTCCTACGAGCAGTACTTC. This sequence encodes CAWSRGRSYEQYF.

The chain combines TRBV27 with TRBJ2-7; tentatively, D is TRBD1 or TRBD2 (7 bases each). CDR3 length equals 14 residues. The germline V gene has CDR1 MNHEY and CDR2 SMNVEV (reference sequence). The ends were cut back, 6 bases at V and 3 bases at J, with 15 bases in the middle. This CDR3 is CASSRQGGVYEQYF. The CDR3 DNA is TGTGCCAGCAGCAGACAGGGAGGGGTCTACGAGCAGTACTTC.

This chain joins TRBV7-9 and TRBJ2-1, with TRBD2 identical over 8 bases. The J segment lost 5 bases and the V segment lost 4 bases, leaving 4 bases of the junction unmatched. The CDR3 runs to 14 residues. The V gene's germline CDR1 is SEHNR and CDR2 FQNEAQ (reference sequence). For the CDR3, the DNA is TGTGCCAGCAGCTCGGGGGGGTGGGACAATGAGCAGTTCTTC. Translating it yields CASSSGGWDNEQFF.